This T cell receptor beta chain is from a study of blood T cell repertoires in COVID-19. Turning to the study itself: Sample material is recorded as cDNA or gDNA derived from T cells, B-cell-depleted T cells, or PBMCs.

This clone was counted a single time. The data were produced by immunoSEQ multiplex PCR, yet TCRdb's version contains in-frame clones alone and is incomplete. The table lists 90,000 or so clones, under 90% of them singletons, with under 5.5% in the top ten. Germline-derived CDR1 and CDR2 are SGDLS and YYNGEE. With V trimmed by 6 bases and J by 2 bases, 9 bases remained unmatched. This CDR3 has 15 amino acids. J is TRBJ2-7 and V is TRBV9, with 9 bases fitting TRBD2. The sequence was obtained from a man aged 55 to 70 with COVID-19, enrolled during active disease. The sequenced sample consisted of peripheral blood. CDR3 in DNA: TGTGCCAGCACCCATAGTGCGGGAGGGCCCTACGAGCAGTACTTC. Its translation: CASTHSAGGPYEQYF.